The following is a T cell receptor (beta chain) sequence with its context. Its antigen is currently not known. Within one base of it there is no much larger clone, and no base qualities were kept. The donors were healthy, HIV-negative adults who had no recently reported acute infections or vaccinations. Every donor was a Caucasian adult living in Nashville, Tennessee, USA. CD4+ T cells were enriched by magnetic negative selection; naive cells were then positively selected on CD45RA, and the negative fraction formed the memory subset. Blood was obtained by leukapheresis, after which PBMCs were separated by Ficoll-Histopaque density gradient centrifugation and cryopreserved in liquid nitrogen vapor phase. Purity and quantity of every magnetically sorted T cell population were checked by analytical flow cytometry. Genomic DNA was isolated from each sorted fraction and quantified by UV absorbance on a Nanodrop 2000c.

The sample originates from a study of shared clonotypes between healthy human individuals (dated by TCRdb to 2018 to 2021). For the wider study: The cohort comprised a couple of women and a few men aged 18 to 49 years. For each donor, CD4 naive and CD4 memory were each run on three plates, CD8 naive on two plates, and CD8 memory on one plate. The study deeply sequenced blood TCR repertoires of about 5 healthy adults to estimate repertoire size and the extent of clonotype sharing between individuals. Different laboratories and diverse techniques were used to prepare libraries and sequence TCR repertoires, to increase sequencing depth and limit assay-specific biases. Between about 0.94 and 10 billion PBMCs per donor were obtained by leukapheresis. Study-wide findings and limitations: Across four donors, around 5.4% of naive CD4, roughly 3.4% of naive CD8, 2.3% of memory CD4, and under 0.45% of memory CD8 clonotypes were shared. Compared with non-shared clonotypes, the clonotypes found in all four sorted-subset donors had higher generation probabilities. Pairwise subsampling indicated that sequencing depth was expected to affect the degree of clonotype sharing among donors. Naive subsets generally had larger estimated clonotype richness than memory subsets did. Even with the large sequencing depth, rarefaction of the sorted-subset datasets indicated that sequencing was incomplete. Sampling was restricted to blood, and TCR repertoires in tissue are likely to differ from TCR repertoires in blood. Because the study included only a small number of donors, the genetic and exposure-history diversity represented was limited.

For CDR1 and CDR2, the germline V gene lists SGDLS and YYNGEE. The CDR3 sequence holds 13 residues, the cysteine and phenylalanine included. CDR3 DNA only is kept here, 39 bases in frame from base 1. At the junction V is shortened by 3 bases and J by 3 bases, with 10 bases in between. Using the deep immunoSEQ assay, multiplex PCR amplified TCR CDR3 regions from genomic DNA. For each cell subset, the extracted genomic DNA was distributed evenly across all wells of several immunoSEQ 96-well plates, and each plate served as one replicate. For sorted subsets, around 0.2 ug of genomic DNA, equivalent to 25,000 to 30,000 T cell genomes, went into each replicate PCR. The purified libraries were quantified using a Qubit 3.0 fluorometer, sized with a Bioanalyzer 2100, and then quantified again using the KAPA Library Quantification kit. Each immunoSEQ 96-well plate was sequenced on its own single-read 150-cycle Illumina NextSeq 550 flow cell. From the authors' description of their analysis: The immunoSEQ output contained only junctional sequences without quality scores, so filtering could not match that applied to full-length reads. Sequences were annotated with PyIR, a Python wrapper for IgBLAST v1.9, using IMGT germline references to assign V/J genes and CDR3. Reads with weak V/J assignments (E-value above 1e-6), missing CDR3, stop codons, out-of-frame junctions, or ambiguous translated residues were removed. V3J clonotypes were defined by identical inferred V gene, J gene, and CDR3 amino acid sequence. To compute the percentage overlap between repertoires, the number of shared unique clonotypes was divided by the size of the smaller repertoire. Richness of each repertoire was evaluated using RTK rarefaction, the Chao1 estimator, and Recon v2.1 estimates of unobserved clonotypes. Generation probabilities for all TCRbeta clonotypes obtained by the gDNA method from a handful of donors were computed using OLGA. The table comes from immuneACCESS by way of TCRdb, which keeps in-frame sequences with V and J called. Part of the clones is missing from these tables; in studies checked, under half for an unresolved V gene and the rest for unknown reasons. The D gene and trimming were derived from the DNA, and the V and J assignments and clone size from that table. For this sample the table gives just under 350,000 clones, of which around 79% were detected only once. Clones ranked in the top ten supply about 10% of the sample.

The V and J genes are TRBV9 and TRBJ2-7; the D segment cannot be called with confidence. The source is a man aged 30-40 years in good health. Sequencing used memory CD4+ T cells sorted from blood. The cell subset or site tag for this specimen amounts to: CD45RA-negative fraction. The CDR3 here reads CASSADVDYEQYF. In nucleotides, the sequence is TGTGCCAGCAGCGCGGACGTAGACTACGAGCAGTACTTC.